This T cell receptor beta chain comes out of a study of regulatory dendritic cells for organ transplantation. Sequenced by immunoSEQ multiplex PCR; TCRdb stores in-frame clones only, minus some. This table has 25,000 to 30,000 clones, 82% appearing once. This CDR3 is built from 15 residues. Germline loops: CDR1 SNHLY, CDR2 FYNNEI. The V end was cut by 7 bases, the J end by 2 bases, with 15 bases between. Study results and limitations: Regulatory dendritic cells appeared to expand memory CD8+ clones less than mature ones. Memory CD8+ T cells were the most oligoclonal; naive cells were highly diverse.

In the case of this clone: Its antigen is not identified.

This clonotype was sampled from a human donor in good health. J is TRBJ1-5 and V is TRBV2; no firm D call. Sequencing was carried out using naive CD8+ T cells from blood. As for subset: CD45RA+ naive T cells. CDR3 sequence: CASTLGPYGNQPQHF. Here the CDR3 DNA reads TGTGCCAGCACCCTGGGCCCCTACGGCAATCAGCCCCAGCATTTT.